The 27 T cell receptor beta chains below were found in one sample sequenced in a study of CD8 T cells in Susac syndrome (dated by TCRdb to between 2019 and 2020). Library creation used the immunoSEQ multiplex PCR assay. RNA was extracted using the RNeasy kit, and roughly 0.45 to 1 microgram was reverse transcribed with random hexamers. The public reads were quality trimmed at Q25 with fastp and then assembled into clones with MiXCR by TCRdb, keeping productive beta chains. All rows with the same CDR3 protein become a single entry with the most common DNA and genes. This sample lists some 200,000 distinct CDR3 sequences; approximately 94% were detected once. Approximately 0.1% of the sample is in the top ten clones. Material: CD4+ T cells from PBMCs. The receptors originated from a human donor in good health.

This clonotype was recorded once. J is TRBJ2-2 and V is TRBV7-9; unclear D gene. The CDR3 loop spans 13 amino acids. The V and J ends lost 3 bases and 6 bases respectively, with 8 bases between them. Germline V gene data show CDR1 as SEHNR and CDR2 as FQNEAQ (reference sequence). The DNA of the CDR3 is TGTGCCAGCAGCTTCGTCCCCTCCGGGGAGCTGTTTTTT. Protein product: CASSFVPSGELFF.

The J gene is TRBJ2-5, the V gene TRBV29-1, with D perhaps being TRBD1 or TRBD2 (6 bases each). CDR3 length: 13 amino acids. V was pared by 0 bases and J by 5 bases, with 10 bases between. The germline V gene has CDR1 SQVTM and CDR2 ANQGSEA. The CDR3 reads CSVEDSGAETQYF. The CDR3 nucleotides are TGCAGCGTTGAAGATTCGGGGGCCGAGACCCAGTACTTC.

The chain combines TRBV3-1 with TRBJ2-7; the D call may be TRBD1 or TRBD2 (5 bases each). The germline V and J ends were trimmed by 4 bases and 7 bases, with 17 bases remaining between them. The CDR3 extends over 14 amino acids. Germline loops: CDR1 LGHDT, CDR2 YNNKEL (reference sequence). Here the CDR3 reads CASSLQGGDGEQYF. The CDR3 DNA sequence: TGTGCCAGCAGCCTTCAGGGTGGGGACGGGGAGCAGTACTTC.

This chain joins TRBV6-5 and TRBJ2-7, with D perhaps TRBD1 (6 bases). CDR1 is MNHEY, CDR2 SVGAGI, per germline. V shed 3 bases and J shed 4 bases, with 16 bases lying between them. The length of the CDR3 is 15 residues. Written as DNA, the CDR3 is TGTGCCAGCAGTTATTCCAGGACAGAGATGTACGAGCAGTACTTC. Translating it yields CASSYSRTEMYEQYF.

CDR3 in amino acids: CASSQEVRAEAFF. In DNA, the CDR3 is TGTGCCAGCAGCCAAGAGGTTAGGGCTGAAGCTTTCTTT. J is TRBJ1-1 and V is TRBV3-1; D gene ambiguous. The germline V gene has CDR1 LGHDT and CDR2 YNNKEL (reference sequence). The V end lost 0 bases, the J end lost 6 bases, and 8 bases lay between the germline ends. This CDR3 spans 13 amino acids.

V usage is TRBV4-3 and J usage is TRBJ2-3, with D hard to call. The germline gives CDR1 LGHNA, CDR2 YSLEER. This CDR3 has 12 amino acids. The V gene lost 4 bases and the J gene lost 6 bases, with 8 bases spanning the gap. Here the CDR3 DNA reads TGCGCCAGCAGCCGTCAATCGGATACGCAGTATTTT. This translates into CASSRQSDTQYF.

The chain couples TRBV28 to TRBJ1-2; unclear D gene. This CDR3 has 11 residues. Between the trimmed V and J ends, which lost 8 bases and 6 bases, there was a span of 10 bases. Germline lookup yields CDR1 MDHEN and CDR2 SYDVKM. CDR3 sequence reads: CASGRTDGYTF. DNA of the CDR3: TGTGCCAGCGGACGGACGGATGGCTACACCTTC.

The CDR3, as DNA: TGTGCCAGCAGTTTCGAGACCGGACGAATAGTAGATACGCAGTATTTT. Its protein product is CASSFETGRIVDTQYF. This rearrangement joins TRBV12-3 or TRBV12-4 to TRBJ2-3, with D unresolved. Trimming removed 3 bases from V and 5 bases from J, with 18 bases in between. CDR3 size: 16 residues.

The V and J genes are TRBV20-1 and TRBJ2-4; no clear D gene. CDR1 is DFQATT, CDR2 SNEGSKA, per germline (reference sequence). The V gene lost 4 bases and the J gene lost 3 bases, with 16 bases spanning the gap. This CDR3 spans 15 amino acids. The CDR3 sequence is CSATREGLVKNIQYF. In DNA, the CDR3 is TGCAGTGCTACCCGAGAAGGGTTGGTCAAAAACATTCAGTACTTC.

V is TRBV27 and J is TRBJ1-2; D is possibly TRBD1 (5 bases). This CDR3 comprises 12 residues. Germline assignment: CDR1 MNHEY and CDR2 SMNVEV (reference sequence). Trimming took off 5 bases at V and 8 bases at J, with 12 bases between the two ends. The CDR3 loop is CASSEGVGGYTF. Here the CDR3 DNA reads TGTGCCAGCAGTGAAGGGGTAGGAGGCTACACCTTC.

The rearrangement links TRBV7-3 to TRBJ2-3; 9 bases agree with TRBD2. The CDR3 consists of 15 residues. Germline V gives CDR1 SGHTA, CDR2 FQGTGA. The V and J ends lost 5 bases and 4 bases, in that order; junction bases with no gene match: 7. This chain's CDR3 is CASSPSGMGADTQYF. The CDR3, as DNA: TGTGCCAGCAGCCCTAGCGGGATGGGCGCAGATACGCAGTATTTT.

The V and J genes are TRBV29-1 and TRBJ2-3; possible D gene TRBD1, 6 bases. This CDR3 contains 13 residues. Trimming took off 7 bases at V and 3 bases at J, with 14 bases between the two ends. Germline loops: CDR1 SQVTM, CDR2 ANQGSEA. CDR3 nucleotide sequence: TGCAGCGGCCTACAACAGGGAACAGATACGCAGTATTTT. Its protein product is CSGLQQGTDTQYF.

This clonotype has only one observation. The chain has TRBV9 and TRBJ2-5, with TRBD2 matching 12 bases. The ends lost 3 bases at V and 5 bases at J; junction bases unmatched: 2. This CDR3 has 14 residues. CDR1 is SGDLS and CDR2 is YYNGEE in the germline V gene. The CDR3 DNA sequence: TGTGCCAGCAGCGCTAGCGGGAGGGTGGAGACCCAGTACTTC. This encodes CASSASGRVETQYF.

The chain employs TRBV6-2 or TRBV6-3 and TRBJ2-7, with D perhaps matching TRBD1 (5 bases). This CDR3 has 14 residues. V lost 2 bases to trimming and J lost 2 bases, with 10 bases between them. The V gene's germline CDR1 is MNHEY and CDR2 SVGEGT. As DNA, the CDR3 is TGTGCCAGCAGTTACCTCGACAGAGCCTACGAGCAGTACTTC. This encodes CASSYLDRAYEQYF.

This chain connects TRBV30 to TRBJ2-3; 11 bases line up with TRBD2. The V gene end was trimmed by 4 bases and the J gene end by 4 bases; junction bases not matched to a gene: 1. The CDR3 sequence is 13 residues long. CDR1 GTSNPN and CDR2 SVGIG come from the germline V gene (reference sequence). This CDR3 is CAWTSGRSDTQYF. The DNA for the CDR3 is TGTGCCTGGACTAGCGGGAGGTCAGATACGCAGTATTTT.

J is TRBJ2-1 and V is TRBV6-6; 11 bases match TRBD2. Germline V gene data show CDR1 as MNHNY and CDR2 as SVGAGI (reference sequence). The CDR3 is 15 amino acids. The V segment lost 5 bases and the J segment 7 bases; nucleotides outside the gene matches: 7. The CDR3 is CASSIVAGGINEQFF. The CDR3 bases are TGTGCCAGCAGTATCGTAGCGGGAGGGATTAATGAGCAGTTCTTC.

This chain connects TRBV5-1 to TRBJ2-1; D possibly corresponds to TRBD2 (6 bases). CDR3 length: 13 residues. Looked up from germline, CDR1 is SGHRS and CDR2 is YFSETQ. V dropped 3 bases and J dropped 9 bases, with 13 bases sitting between them. Here the CDR3 DNA reads TGCGCCAGCAGCTCTAATAGGGGAGGTGAGCAGTTCTTC. This codes for CASSSNRGGEQFF.

J is TRBJ2-7 and V is TRBV28, with D perhaps TRBD2 (7 bases). Germline values: CDR1 MDHEN, CDR2 SYDVKM. The CDR3 is 13 residues long. Trimming shortened V by 11 bases and J by 0 bases, and 14 bases separated the two germline ends. Here the CDR3 reads CAGGGGSSYEQYF. The CDR3 DNA reads TGTGCCGGGGGCGGCGGGAGCTCCTACGAGCAGTACTTC.

This clonotype was detected only once. The genes are TRBV7-2 and TRBJ2-3; D may be TRBD1 or TRBD2 (5 bases each). This CDR3 comprises 15 residues. Trimming took 5 bases from V and 2 from J, leaving 14 bases between them. The germline gives CDR1 SGHTA, CDR2 FQGNSA. The CDR3 loop is CASSIPGRPTDTQYF. The CDR3, as DNA: TGTGCCAGCAGCATACCGGGACGCCCCACAGATACGCAGTATTTT.

CDR3 nucleotide sequence: TGTGCCTGGAGAGCAGGGATTTTTGCTGAAGCTTTCTTT. Residues: CAWRAGIFAEAFF. This chain links TRBV30 with TRBJ1-1, with D perhaps matching TRBD1 (5 bases). The CDR3 length is 13 residues. Looked up from germline, CDR1 is GTSNPN and CDR2 is SVGIG (reference sequence). V was clipped by 3 bases and J by 6 bases, with 14 bases between them. The full variable domain, with the rest looked up from reference TRBV30 and TRBJ1-1, is SQTIHQWPATLVQPVGSPLSLECTVEGTSNPNLYWYRQAAGRGLQLLFYSVGIGQISSEVPQNLSASRPQDRQFILSSKKLLLSDSGFYLCAWRAGIFAEAFFGQGTRLTVV.

The chain links TRBV20-1 to TRBJ2-7; 11 bases align to TRBD2. Germline V gene data show CDR1 as DFQATT and CDR2 as SNEGSKA (reference sequence). V shed 6 bases and J 2 bases; nucleotides not matched to a gene: 3. This CDR3 is 13 amino acids long. The CDR3 sequence: CSALAGVAYEQYF. DNA of the CDR3: TGCAGTGCACTAGCGGGAGTCGCCTACGAGCAGTACTTC.

This clonotype was recorded only once. The rearrangement joins TRBV27 to TRBJ2-1; no clear D gene. V was cut by 5 bases and J by 6 bases, with 14 bases left in between. Germline-derived CDR1 and CDR2 are MNHEY and SMNVEV (reference sequence). This CDR3 region has 14 residues. The CDR3 is CASSPYFQSNEQFF. DNA for the CDR3: TGTGCCAGCAGTCCCTACTTCCAGAGCAATGAGCAGTTCTTC.

The chain joins TRBV6-2 or TRBV6-3 to TRBJ2-1; no clear D gene. V lost 6 bases and J lost 5, with 14 bases in between. From germline, CDR1 is MNHEY and CDR2 SVGEGT. The CDR3 totals 14 residues. The CDR3 sequence: CASSRTYGNNEQFF. CDR3 coding DNA: TGTGCCAGCAGCCGGACCTACGGCAACAATGAGCAGTTCTTC.

V is TRBV4-1 and J is TRBJ1-5, with D unresolved. The germline V gene has CDR1 MGHRA and CDR2 YSYEKL. The CDR3 consists of 17 residues. Trimming removed 1 base from V and 6 bases from J, with 19 bases in between. The CDR3 here is CASSQVDMGFHGQPQHF. The CDR3 DNA reads TGCGCCAGCAGCCAAGTAGACATGGGGTTTCATGGTCAGCCCCAGCATTTT.

In this sample, this clonotype turned up a few times. The chain uses TRBV7-3 and TRBJ2-6; D is unresolved. The CDR3 is made up of 14 amino acids. The V gene's germline CDR1 is SGHTA and CDR2 FQGTGA. V was clipped by 4 bases and J by 0 bases, with 4 bases between them. CDR3 region: CASSSDSGANVLTF. The DNA for the CDR3 is TGTGCCAGCAGCTCCGACTCTGGGGCCAACGTCCTGACTTTC.

This clonotype is a singleton in its sample. The chain has TRBV2 and TRBJ1-1, with D perhaps matching TRBD1 (5 bases). Trimming stripped 0 bases from V and 1 base from J, with 6 bases between. Germline V lookup: CDR1 SNHLY, CDR2 FYNNEI. The CDR3 consists of 14 residues. The CDR3 coding sequence is TGTGCCAGCAGTGAAGCGGGGCGGAACACTGAAGCTTTCTTT. This translates into CASSEAGRNTEAFF.

The genes are TRBV29-1 and TRBJ1-1; D gene ambiguous. The CDR3 consists of 13 residues. Germline lookup yields CDR1 SQVTM and CDR2 ANQGSEA. V lost 7 bases, J lost 0 bases, and 12 bases lay in between. CDR3 residues: CSGLEGMNTEAFF. CDR3 DNA: TGCAGCGGCCTAGAGGGTATGAACACTGAAGCTTTCTTT.